The present T cell receptor (beta chain) was sequenced within a study of T cells in Graves' hyperthyroidism and ophthalmopathy. Overall study findings and caveats: Most expanded thyroid clonotypes above 0.001 recurred in blood.

The junction had 6 bases not matched to a gene; V was cut back by 10 bases and J by 2 bases. This CDR3 region has 14 residues. Germline lookup yields CDR1 ENHRY and CDR2 SYGVKD. This clonotype was picked up a small number of times. Its antigen remains unknown. Uncontrolled infections, other autoimmune diseases, pregnancy or lactation led to exclusion of patients. Using RNA transcripts as the source, TCR beta CDR3 regions were amplified. HTBI primers were the set used in a first-round RT-PCR of the TCR CDR3. TCRdb ran MiXCR on the multiplex PCR reads and lists one entry per CDR3 protein. The repertoire holds some 800,000 distinct CDR3 sequences, 38% seen once, with around 10% in the top ten.

The rearrangement joins TRBV10-3 to TRBJ1-5, with TRBD1 matching 9 bases. The source is a young man with Graves' hyperthyroidism. The sequencing sample was made of blood. CDR3 region: CASRTGVGNQPQHF. The CDR3 bases are TGTGCCAGCAGGACAGGGGTAGGCAATCAGCCCCAGCATTTT.